This T cell receptor (beta chain) was obtained from a study of shared clonotypes between healthy human individuals. Points from the study as a whole: An anticipated effect of sequencing depth on clonotype sharing among donors was recognized. Only a few donors were included, so the genetic and exposure-history diversity represented was limited.

Donors were healthy HIV-negative adults without recently reported acute infections or vaccinations. Unsorted samples used roughly 90 million PBMCs for genomic DNA. V was pared by 1 base and J by 6 bases, with 9 bases of the junction left unmatched. The CDR3 has 15 residues. Germline values: CDR1 SGHTA, CDR2 FQGNSA. As regards this clone: Antigen unknown.

Method: immunoSEQ multiplex PCR; TCRdb's copy keeps in-frame clones and lacks some. The sample shows some 530,000 clones, approximately 81% of them seen only once. V and J are TRBV7-2 and TRBJ2-7; TRBD2 aligns across 7 bases. The specimen sequenced was PBMCs. The sequence came from a middle-aged woman in good health. Some clones in this sample may be carry-over from other donors' samples. The CDR3 protein is CASSLGLAGAVEQYF. CDR3 nucleotide sequence: TGTGCCAGCAGCTTAGGACTCGCGGGAGCGGTCGAGCAGTACTTC.